These 14 T cell receptor beta chains were sequenced from one sample in a study of cytomegalovirus exposure and HLA in healthy donors. Primers: 60 Vbeta forward and 13 Jbeta reverse. Measured with immunoSEQ multiplex PCR; TCRdb has only the in-frame clones, and not every one. The sample holds roughly 89,000 clones, roughly 81% seen once. Material for sequencing was PBMCs. These receptor sequences come from a woman in her 30s in good health and CMV-seronegative.

V and J are TRBV4-1 and TRBJ1-5; D ambiguous. Trimming cost V 4 bases and J 4 bases, with 17 bases left between them. The CDR3 has 16 amino acids. Germline V gives CDR1 MGHRA, CDR2 YSYEKL. In nucleotides, the CDR3 is TGCGCCAGCAGCCGCACGATCCGGGTCCCTAATCAGCCCCAGCATTTT. Translated, it gives CASSRTIRVPNQPQHF.

This chain joins TRBV6-1 and TRBJ2-1; D is ambiguous. The CDR3 runs 18 residues. With 4 bases removed from V and 2 bases from J, the gap between germline ends came to 21 bases. CDR1 and CDR2 (germline): MNHNS, SASEGT. CDR3 DNA sequence: TGTGCCAGCAGTGCCTCTTTACCCCTCGCTAACCCCTACAATGAGCAGTTCTTC. Protein product: CASSASLPLANPYNEQFF.

The V and J genes are TRBV7-9 and TRBJ2-3, with 12 bases matching TRBD2. The V segment lost 3 bases and the J segment 4 bases; nucleotides outside the gene matches: 5. This CDR3 has 16 residues. Germline V gene lookup returns CDR1 SEHNR and CDR2 FQNEAQ (reference sequence). For the CDR3, the DNA is TGTGCCAGCAGCTTCGGACTAGCGGGACCGTCAGATACGCAGTATTTT. Encoded protein: CASSFGLAGPSDTQYF.

This clone has more than one count but fewer than ten. The gene calls are TRBV7-3 and TRBJ2-5; 9 nucleotides agree with TRBD2. CDR1 is SGHTA, CDR2 FQGTGA, per germline. This CDR3 contains 15 residues. The ends lost 5 bases at V and 1 base at J; junction bases unmatched: 5. CDR3 sequence reads: CASSPGLALQETQYF. CDR3 sequence (DNA): TGTGCCAGCAGCCCTGGACTAGCGCTCCAAGAGACCCAGTACTTC.

This clone was counted only a few times. The chain links TRBV5-5 to TRBJ1-1, with a weak D call TRBD1 (5 bases). The CDR3 loop spans 14 amino acids. Trimming stripped 4 bases from V and 1 base from J, with 11 bases between. Germline values: CDR1 SGHKS, CDR2 YYEKEE (reference sequence). The DNA of the CDR3 is TGTGCCAGCAGCCATGGGGCAGCGAACACTGAAGCTTTCTTT. Residues: CASSHGAANTEAFF.

This chain uses TRBV15 with TRBJ2-5; no clear D. CDR1 LNHNV and CDR2 YYDKDF come from the germline V gene (reference sequence). V lost 5 bases and J 5 bases, leaving 18 bases between the germline ends. This CDR3 is built from 15 residues. CDR3 DNA: TGTGCCACCAGCGTTAGACCGAGACCCGGGGAGACCCAGTACTTC. It is translated as CATSVRPRPGETQYF. The full variable domain, with the rest looked up from reference TRBV15 and TRBJ2-5, is DAMVIQNPRYQVTQFGKPVTLSCSQTLNHNVMYWYQQKSSQAPKLLFHYYDKDFNNEADTPDNFQSRRPNTSFCFLDIRSPGLGDTAMYLCATSVRPRPGETQYFGPGTRLLVL.

The chain carries TRBV27 and TRBJ2-2; D perhaps matches TRBD2 (6 bases). Germline V gene sequence: CDR1 MNHEY, CDR2 SMNVEV (reference sequence). This CDR3 comprises 12 residues. V was clipped by 5 bases and J by 13 bases, with 14 bases between them. CDR3 region: CASSLLGGRLFF. CDR3 DNA sequence: TGTGCCAGCAGTCTCTTGGGGGGAAGGCTGTTTTTT.

The rearrangement joins TRBV19 to TRBJ2-7, with 11 bases aligning to TRBD2. The CDR3 runs to 15 residues. Per the germline V gene, CDR1 is LNHDA and CDR2 is SQIVND (reference sequence). J lost 3 bases, V lost 5 bases, and 6 bases had no gene match. CDR3 nucleotides: TGTGCCAGTAGTTCGAGGCTAGCGGGAGGCTACGAGCAGTACTTC. It translates to CASSSRLAGGYEQYF.

This clone showed up just once. The rearrangement joins TRBV6-1 to TRBJ2-7, with D possibly being TRBD2 (6 bases). The V and J ends lost 3 bases and 11 bases respectively, with 11 bases between them. The CDR3 sequence is 11 residues long. Germline values: CDR1 MNHNS, CDR2 SASEGT. The CDR3 region has the DNA TGTGCCAGCAGTGAGGCGGGAAAGGAGTACTTC. As protein: CASSEAGKEYF.

V is TRBV5-1 and J is TRBJ1-2; D gene unclear. Per germline, CDR1 SGHRS and CDR2 YFSETQ. This CDR3 is built from 13 residues. V lost 2 bases and J 0 bases, leaving 5 bases between the germline ends. CDR3 region: CASSFGANYGYTF. CDR3 sequence (DNA): TGCGCCAGCAGCTTCGGAGCTAACTATGGCTACACCTTC.

The V gene is TRBV28, the J gene TRBJ1-4; tentatively, D is TRBD1 (6 bases). The CDR3 is made up of 14 amino acids. With 1 base removed from V and 7 bases from J, the gap between germline ends came to 10 bases. CDR1 and CDR2 from the germline V gene are MDHEN and SYDVKM. The CDR3 reads CASSLSGAVEKLFF. As DNA, the CDR3 is TGTGCCAGCAGTTTATCAGGGGCAGTTGAAAAACTGTTTTTT.

The V gene is TRBV5-1, the J gene TRBJ2-2; D possibly corresponds to TRBD2 (5 bases). Between the trimmed V and J ends, which lost 7 bases and 4 bases, there was a span of 8 bases. The CDR3 sequence is 12 residues long. Germline loops: CDR1 SGHRS, CDR2 YFSETQ. The CDR3 region has the DNA TGCGCCAGCGGTCGGGGCACCGGGGAGCTGTTTTTT. This translates into CASGRGTGELFF.

Note on this clone: The sample holds other DNA sequences that translate to the same CDR3. The chain uses TRBV5-6 and TRBJ1-1, with TRBD1 as a possible D gene (6 bases). Trimming cost V 3 bases and J 7 bases, with 16 bases left between them. From germline, CDR1 is SGHDT and CDR2 YYEEEE. This CDR3 is 14 amino acids long. The CDR3 region is CASSSVGGWGEAFF. CDR3 coding DNA: TGTGCCAGCAGCTCCGTAGGGGGATGGGGTGAAGCTTTCTTT.

This chain links TRBV5-1 with TRBJ2-5; 10 positions match TRBD2. Unmatched junction bases numbered 8, after V lost 4 bases and J lost 5 bases. The CDR3 sequence is 15 residues long. The germline V gene encodes CDR1 SGHRS and CDR2 YFSETQ. This CDR3 is CASSVAGTSDETQYF. The CDR3 DNA is TGCGCCAGCAGCGTAGCCGGGACTAGCGATGAGACCCAGTACTTC.